This entry is about one TCR beta chain. Its antigen remains unidentified. The data were taken from a study of shared clonotypes between healthy human individuals. Points from the study as a whole: Researchers found naive subsets generally carried larger estimated richness than memory subsets. In this cohort, only blood was sampled, and tissue repertoires likely differ.

Assay: immunoSEQ multiplex PCR; the TCRdb copy retains only in-frame clones and omits some. The sample includes around 980,000 clones, more than 75% of them seen just once. The sample comprised memory CD4+ T cells from PBMCs. Specified subset: CD45RA-negative fraction. The receptor's source is a man in his late teens or twenties in good health. Some clones in this sample may be carry-over from other donors' samples.

CDR3 residues: CASSQGTSANEQFF. CDR3 DNA sequence: TGTGCCAGCAGCCAAGGGACGTCCGCGAATGAGCAGTTCTTC. The chain is built from TRBV4-2 and TRBJ2-1; D is uncertain. Germline CDR1 is LGHNA and CDR2 is YNFKEQ. This CDR3 contains 14 residues. Trimming took off 1 base at V and 7 bases at J, with 11 bases between the two ends.